The 27 T cell receptor beta chains presented below share a single source sample, sequenced in a study of blood T cell repertoires in COVID-19 (dated by TCRdb to the early 2020s). The receptor library was made with the immunoSEQ multiplex PCR assay. TCRdb retrieved this table from immuneACCESS and kept in-frame rearrangements only. Not all clones are present; in checked studies, unresolved V genes account for under half, and no reason is known for the remainder. The sample yields some 500,000 clones; approximately 91% were counted once. The top ten clonotypes cover about 8.2% of the sample. The specimen was peripheral blood. The receptors come from a woman between 50 and 59 years old with COVID-19, enrolled during active disease.

The genes are TRBV10-2 and TRBJ1-1; D is ambiguous. The CDR3 length is 15 residues. The ends were cut back, 3 bases at V and 3 bases at J, with 14 bases in the middle. Germline V gene data show CDR1 as WSHSY and CDR2 as SAAADI. The CDR3 nucleotides read TGCGCCAGCAGTGACAGGCCGGGCGGGGACACTGAAGCTTTCTTT. This sequence encodes CASSDRPGGDTEAFF.

In its sample, this clone was seen once. The genes are TRBV7-3 and TRBJ1-1, with D perhaps TRBD1 (5 bases). From germline, CDR1 is SGHTA and CDR2 FQGTGA. This CDR3 has 13 residues. The germline V and J ends were trimmed by 5 bases and 3 bases, with 10 bases remaining between them. Here the CDR3 DNA reads TGTGCCAGCAGCATTAGGGGCTACACTGAAGCTTTCTTT. Its translation: CASSIRGYTEAFF.

This sequence joins TRBV20-1 and TRBJ2-3, with no clear D. Per germline, CDR1 DFQATT and CDR2 SNEGSKA (reference sequence). CDR3 length equals 11 residues. Trimming shortened V by 3 bases and J by 4 bases, and 5 bases separated the two germline ends. CDR3 sequence: CSASFSDTQYF. The CDR3 region has the DNA TGCAGTGCTAGTTTCTCAGATACGCAGTATTTT.

The chain employs TRBV7-8 and TRBJ1-6; D is ambiguous. V lost 3 bases and J lost 9, with 18 bases in between. This CDR3 region has 16 residues. Germline CDR1 is SGHVS and CDR2 is FQNEAQ. The CDR3 region is CASSFALVEVGSPLHF. In DNA form, the CDR3 reads TGTGCCAGCAGCTTCGCATTAGTAGAAGTCGGTTCACCCCTCCACTTT. Full variable domain (outside the CDR3, taken from reference TRBV7-8 and TRBJ1-6): GAGVSQSPRYKVAKRGQDVALRCDPISGHVSLFWYQQALGQGPEFLTYFQNEAQLDKSGLPSDRFFAERPEGSVSTLKIQRTQQEDSAVYLCASSFALVEVGSPLHFGNGTRLTVT.

Turning to this clone: Within the sample, other DNA sequences also encode this same CDR3. The chain uses TRBV10-3 and TRBJ2-7; D call uncertain. Germline CDR1 ENHRY, CDR2 SYGVKD. This CDR3 region has 14 residues. Trimming removed 0 bases from V and 3 bases from J, with 9 bases in between. The CDR3 loop is CAISESPGSYEQYF. The CDR3 nucleotides read TGTGCCATCAGTGAGTCTCCGGGTAGCTACGAGCAGTACTTC.

The chain joins TRBV5-6 to TRBJ1-5; D may be TRBD1 (6 bases). Trimming removed 0 bases from V and 9 bases from J, with 16 bases in between. The CDR3 has 15 amino acids. Germline CDR1 SGHDT, CDR2 YYEEEE. CDR3 sequence: CASSLARTARGPQHF. CDR3 in DNA: TGTGCCAGCAGCTTGGCTCGGACAGCCCGCGGGCCCCAGCATTTT.

The chain uses TRBV19 and TRBJ2-5, with a weak D call TRBD2 (5 bases). The germline V gene has CDR1 LNHDA and CDR2 SQIVND (reference sequence). V was trimmed by 3 bases and J by 6 bases, leaving 17 bases between them. The CDR3 is 15 residues long. CDR3 in amino acids: CASSMELDHGKTQYF. The CDR3, as DNA: TGTGCCAGTAGTATGGAACTAGACCACGGGAAGACCCAGTACTTC.

This rearrangement joins TRBV6-6 to TRBJ1-2; 7 positions match TRBD1. Looked up from germline, CDR1 is MNHNY and CDR2 is SVGAGI (reference sequence). The junction had 8 bases not matched to a gene; V was cut back by 6 bases and J by 1 base. The CDR3 extends over 15 amino acids. DNA for the CDR3: TGTGCCAGCAGCCGACAGACAGGGATTAACTATGGCTACACCTTC. Translating gives CASSRQTGINYGYTF.

The chain links TRBV24-1 to TRBJ1-2, with a possible D match to TRBD1 (6 bases). CDR3 length equals 16 residues. V was trimmed by 3 bases and J by 5 bases, leaving 18 bases between them. CDR1 and CDR2 from the germline V gene are KGHDR and SFDVKD. Written as DNA, the CDR3 is TGTGCCACCAGTGATCCCAATCGCGGGGGCAAGTATGGCTACACCTTC. Amino acid sequence: CATSDPNRGGKYGYTF.

V is TRBV27 and J is TRBJ2-7, with TRBD1 matching 10 bases. This CDR3 is 15 amino acids long. Germline V lookup: CDR1 MNHEY, CDR2 SMNVEV (reference sequence). Trimming removed 9 bases from V and 2 bases from J; junction bases left unmatched: 10. The CDR3 sequence is CASNSGTGVPYEQYF. CDR3 coding DNA: TGTGCCAGTAACTCTGGGACAGGGGTCCCCTACGAGCAGTACTTC.

V is TRBV5-1 and J is TRBJ2-7; tentatively, D is TRBD1 (6 bases). This CDR3 region has 14 residues. The V gene's germline CDR1 is SGHRS and CDR2 YFSETQ. Trimming removed 4 bases at V and 4 bases at J, with 15 bases between. CDR3 DNA sequence: TGCGCCAGCAGCCTAGGACAGTTTGGATACGAGCAGTACTTC. It specifies CASSLGQFGYEQYF.

The chain combines TRBV10-1 with TRBJ1-5, with 10 positions matching TRBD1. Germline trimming cut 7 bases from V and 8 bases from J; bases unmatched to any gene: 17. The germline V gene encodes CDR1 WNHNN and CDR2 SYGVQD (reference sequence). The CDR3 spans 17 residues. The DNA of the CDR3 is TGCGCCAGCACCCAACTGCCGAGACAGGGGGCCAGAAAGCCCCAGCATTTT. As protein: CASTQLPRQGARKPQHF.

The V call is TRBV6-5, the J call TRBJ1-1; D call uncertain. The germline gives CDR1 MNHEY, CDR2 SVGAGI. Trimming shortened V by 10 bases and J by 1 base, and 19 bases separated the two germline ends. This CDR3 contains 15 residues. CDR3 residues: CATYPLRAGNTEAFF. In DNA, the CDR3 is TGTGCCACCTACCCGTTGAGGGCAGGGAACACTGAAGCTTTCTTT.

This chain joins TRBV6-6 and TRBJ1-5; 9 bases align to TRBD1. The CDR3 totals 18 residues. CDR1 is MNHNY and CDR2 is SVGAGI in the germline V gene (reference sequence). V lost 5 bases to trimming and J lost 2 bases; unmatched junction nucleotides: 13. The CDR3 DNA is TGTGCCAGCAGTCCGCCACCCCGGGACAGGGAACGCAATCAGCCCCAGCATTTT. This gives the protein CASSPPPRDRERNQPQHF.

The chain joins TRBV19 to TRBJ1-6, with 7 bases fitting TRBD1. J was trimmed by 1 base and V by 7 bases; bases with no gene match: 4. CDR1 and CDR2 (germline): LNHDA, SQIVND (reference sequence). The length of the CDR3 is 15 residues. The CDR3 region is CASTPGQSYNSPLHF. CDR3 bases: TGTGCCAGTACCCCGGGACAGTCCTATAATTCACCCCTCCACTTT.

V is TRBV24-1 and J is TRBJ2-3, with a weak D call TRBD1 (6 bases). Germline loops: CDR1 KGHDR, CDR2 SFDVKD. The CDR3 has 13 amino acids. V was pared by 9 bases and J by 6 bases, with 15 bases between. The CDR3 here is CATGGRGRDTQYF. In DNA form, the CDR3 reads TGTGCCACCGGGGGCAGGGGCAGGGATACGCAGTATTTT.

The chain combines TRBV4-2 with TRBJ2-2; 11 nucleotides match TRBD2. CDR1 and CDR2 (germline): LGHNA, YNFKEQ. This CDR3 contains 16 residues. V was clipped by 1 base and J by 5 bases; unmatched bases: 3. CDR3 protein: CASSQAWTSGTGELFF. CDR3 bases: TGTGCCAGCAGCCAAGCCTGGACTAGCGGGACCGGGGAGCTGTTTTTT.

The chain has TRBV19 and TRBJ1-6; unclear D gene. V was cut by 5 bases and J by 4 bases, with 12 bases left in between. The CDR3 totals 15 residues. The germline V gene encodes CDR1 LNHDA and CDR2 SQIVND (reference sequence). The CDR3 DNA sequence: TGTGCCAGTAGTCCCAGCTCACAGTATAATTCACCCCTCCACTTT. It is translated as CASSPSSQYNSPLHF.

The gene calls are TRBV5-1 and TRBJ2-1; the match to TRBD2 covers 7 bases. The CDR3 totals 18 residues. V shed 2 bases, J shed 0 bases, and the junction held 11 bases outside the gene matches. Germline CDR1 SGHRS, CDR2 YFSETQ. In DNA form, the CDR3 reads TGCGCCAGCAGCTTTCGGAGGCTAGCGGATAGCTCCTACAATGAGCAGTTCTTC. This sequence encodes CASSFRRLADSSYNEQFF.

V is TRBV5-1 and J is TRBJ2-2, with D perhaps matching TRBD1 (5 bases). V shed 0 bases and J shed 6 bases, with 9 bases lying between them. The CDR3 is 14 amino acids. Germline V gene lookup returns CDR1 SGHRS and CDR2 YFSETQ. The DNA of the CDR3 is TGCGCCAGCAGCTTGGCAGGGTCTCCCGGGGAGCTGTTTTTT. This translates into CASSLAGSPGELFF.

This clone was observed a few times. The chain links TRBV7-9 to TRBJ1-1, with D hard to call. CDR1 and CDR2 from the germline V gene are SEHNR and FQNEAQ (reference sequence). Deletions cut 0 bases from V and 5 bases from J, with 7 bases between. The CDR3 spans 13 residues. CDR3 region: CASSLAGATEAFF. For the CDR3, the DNA is TGTGCCAGCAGCTTAGCCGGAGCTACTGAAGCTTTCTTT.

The V gene is TRBV13, the J gene TRBJ2-3; D remains ambiguous. The germline CDR1 and CDR2 sequences are PRHDT and FYEKMQ (reference sequence). CDR3 length: 14 residues. Trimming removed 5 bases from V and 0 bases from J, with 9 bases in between. The chain's CDR3 is CASSRRTSTDTQYF. The CDR3 DNA follows: TGTGCCAGCAGCCGCCGAACTAGCACAGATACGCAGTATTTT.

The chain combines TRBV7-3 with TRBJ1-5; a weak D match, TRBD1 (5 bases). Germline assignment: CDR1 SGHTA and CDR2 FQGTGA. The V and J ends lost 10 bases and 5 bases respectively, with 24 bases between them. This CDR3 comprises 16 residues. CDR3: CATSVGWGREDQPQHF. The CDR3 DNA follows: TGTGCCACCTCAGTCGGGTGGGGCAGGGAGGATCAGCCCCAGCATTTT.

The chain carries TRBV20-1 and TRBJ1-2; D not resolved. The CDR3 spans 11 residues. CDR1 DFQATT and CDR2 SNEGSKA come from the germline V gene (reference sequence). V was shortened by 6 bases and J by 4 bases, with 9 bases between the two germline ends. The CDR3 spells CSAPLPYGYTF. The CDR3 bases are TGCAGTGCCCCCCTCCCCTATGGCTACACCTTC.

V gene TRBV30 combines with J gene TRBJ2-7; TRBD2 might be the D (7 bases). Deletions cut 4 bases from V and 3 bases from J, with 16 bases between. The CDR3 spans 14 residues. The germline gives CDR1 GTSNPN, CDR2 SVGIG (reference sequence). Written as DNA, the CDR3 is TGTGCCTGGACAGAAGGGGGGGGTTACTACGAGCAGTACTTC. Residues: CAWTEGGGYYEQYF.

Note on this clone: Other DNA sequences in the sample encode the same CDR3. The chain joins TRBV5-1 to TRBJ2-7; 7 bases are a match to TRBD1. The CDR3 runs to 15 residues. Germline V gene lookup returns CDR1 SGHRS and CDR2 YFSETQ. The trim removed 0 bases at V and 0 bases at J, leaving 3 bases unmatched. CDR3 DNA sequence: TGCGCCAGCAGCTTGGCCGGGACAGCCTCCTACGAGCAGTACTTC. Translating gives CASSLAGTASYEQYF.

The chain uses TRBV5-1 and TRBJ1-2; D possibly corresponds to TRBD1 (6 bases). Germline CDR1 is SGHRS and CDR2 is YFSETQ. This CDR3 has 15 residues. The V gene lost 5 bases and the J gene lost 8 bases, with 22 bases spanning the gap. CDR3 nucleotide sequence: TGCGCCAGCAGACGAGACGCCACAGGGTCGGGAGGCTACACCTTC. Its translation is CASRRDATGSGGYTF.